These 24 T cell receptor beta chains were all obtained from the same sample, sequenced in a study of CD8 T cells in Susac syndrome. Reverse transcription of roughly 0.5 to 1 ug RNA was carried out with random hexamers. TCRdb ran MiXCR on the immunoSEQ multiplex PCR reads and lists one entry per CDR3 protein. The repertoire holds about 190,000 distinct CDR3 sequences, with 95% as singletons. The sequenced sample consisted of CD8+ T cells from PBMCs. Receptors originate from a human donor with Susac syndrome.

The chain couples TRBV5-4 to TRBJ2-7; D is uncertain. With 3 bases removed from V and 5 bases from J, the gap between germline ends came to 18 bases. The CDR3 is 15 amino acids. In germline, CDR1 is SGHNT, CDR2 YYREEE (reference sequence). The CDR3 spells CASSSPNLGHDEQYF. The CDR3, as DNA: TGTGCCAGCAGCTCCCCCAATTTAGGGCACGACGAGCAGTACTTC.

This rearrangement joins TRBV19 to TRBJ1-5; TRBD1 aligns across 8 bases. Trimming removed 7 bases from V and 2 bases from J; junction bases left unmatched: 7. The germline V gene encodes CDR1 LNHDA and CDR2 SQIVND (reference sequence). The CDR3 is 15 residues long. The CDR3 DNA reads TGTGCCAGTACCACTTGGACAGGGCGCAATCAGCCCCAGCATTTT. Amino acid sequence: CASTTWTGRNQPQHF.

This chain links TRBV29-1 with TRBJ2-7; TRBD2 matches 12 bases. The V gene end was trimmed by 7 bases and the J gene end by 0 bases; junction bases not matched to a gene: 1. The CDR3 is made up of 13 amino acids. In germline, CDR1 is SQVTM, CDR2 ANQGSEA. The CDR3, as DNA: TGCAGCGGGACTAGCGGGAACTCCTACGAGCAGTACTTC. Protein: CSGTSGNSYEQYF.

V usage is TRBV2 and J usage is TRBJ2-7, with 7 bases lining up with TRBD1. Germline V gives CDR1 SNHLY, CDR2 FYNNEI. The CDR3 is made up of 14 amino acids. V shed 3 bases and J 5 bases; nucleotides not matched to a gene: 7. The CDR3 sequence: CASSDGRGFNEQYF. As DNA, the CDR3 is TGTGCCAGCAGTGATGGCAGGGGGTTCAACGAGCAGTACTTC.

V gene TRBV20-1 combines with J gene TRBJ2-1, with TRBD2 identical over 10 bases. CDR1 DFQATT and CDR2 SNEGSKA come from the germline V gene (reference sequence). This CDR3 is built from 14 residues. Trimming took 3 bases from V and 8 from J; bases not matched to a gene: 7. The CDR3 bases are TGCAGTGCTAGTCTAGCTAGCGGGAGTCATGAGCAGTTCTTC. Amino acid sequence: CSASLASGSHEQFF.

The rearrangement uses TRBV5-1 and TRBJ2-6, with 10 nucleotides matching TRBD1. Per the germline V gene, CDR1 is SGHRS and CDR2 is YFSETQ. Losses at the gene ends were 0 bases for V and 4 bases for J; bases not matched to a gene: 4. This CDR3 has 17 residues. This CDR3 reads CASSLGTGGSGANVLTF. The CDR3 DNA sequence: TGCGCCAGCAGCTTGGGGACAGGGGGGTCCGGGGCCAACGTCCTGACTTTC.

The V and J genes are TRBV3-1 and TRBJ1-3; D call uncertain. Trimming removed 4 bases from V and 0 bases from J, with 10 bases in between. The germline gives CDR1 LGHDT, CDR2 YNNKEL (reference sequence). The CDR3 is 15 amino acids. The CDR3 DNA follows: TGTGCCAGCAGCCCGGACGTGAGCTCTGGAAACACCATATATTTT. This encodes CASSPDVSSGNTIYF.

This clonotype was seen only a few times. This chain links TRBV15 with TRBJ2-1; D unresolved. Germline CDR1 reads LNHNV; CDR2 reads YYDKDF (reference sequence). V was clipped by 0 bases and J by 9 bases, with 9 bases between them. The CDR3 totals 13 residues. CDR3 nucleotide sequence: TGTGCCACCAGCAGAGATCGAGCGACTGAGCAGTTCTTC. Translated: CATSRDRATEQFF.

The chain couples TRBV5-1 to TRBJ2-5; 9 bases agree with TRBD1. Trimming took 6 bases from V and 4 from J; bases not matched to a gene: 10. Per the germline V gene, CDR1 is SGHRS and CDR2 is YFSETQ. The CDR3 runs 15 residues. The CDR3 sequence: CASKNGQGFRETQYF. Written as DNA, the CDR3 is TGCGCCAGCAAAAACGGACAGGGGTTTCGAGAGACCCAGTACTTC. The complete variable domain, with remaining parts taken from reference TRBV5-1 and TRBJ2-5, reads KAGVTQTPRYLIKTRGQQVTLSCSPISGHRSVSWYQQTPGQGLQFLFEYFSETQRNKGNFPGRFSGRQFSNSRSEMNVSTLELGDSALYLCASKNGQGFRETQYFGPGTRLLVL.

J is TRBJ2-7 and V is TRBV7-8; possible D gene TRBD1, 5 bases. The CDR3 spans 14 residues. Trimming stripped 5 bases from V and 4 bases from J, with 15 bases between. The germline V gene has CDR1 SGHVS and CDR2 FQNEAQ. The CDR3 region has the DNA TGTGCCAGCAGCACCGGACAATTGTTTTACGAGCAGTACTTC. Its protein product is CASSTGQLFYEQYF.

The chain uses TRBV6-6 and TRBJ2-5; no clear D. The V gene's germline CDR1 is MNHNY and CDR2 SVGAGI (reference sequence). The CDR3 loop spans 14 amino acids. The V gene lost 0 bases and the J gene lost 0 bases, with 5 bases spanning the gap. CDR3 amino acids: CASSYSSHQETQYF. CDR3 bases: TGTGCCAGCAGTTACTCTTCCCACCAAGAGACCCAGTACTTC.

This rearrangement joins TRBV4-1 to TRBJ2-7; the D call may be TRBD1 or TRBD2 (5 bases each). This CDR3 region has 15 residues. V was clipped by 0 bases and J by 4 bases, with 13 bases between them. The germline CDR1 and CDR2 sequences are MGHRA and YSYEKL. CDR3 amino acids: CASSQEWTGLYEQYF. In DNA form, the CDR3 reads TGCGCCAGCAGCCAAGAATGGACGGGGCTGTACGAGCAGTACTTC.

The V call is TRBV29-1, the J call TRBJ1-1; possibly TRBD1 for D (6 bases). Trimming removed 6 bases at V and 1 base at J, with 18 bases between. This CDR3 has 15 residues. Germline lookup yields CDR1 SQVTM and CDR2 ANQGSEA. The CDR3 spells CSVPRQERSNTEAFF. The CDR3 region has the DNA TGCAGCGTACCCAGACAGGAGAGGTCGAACACTGAAGCTTTCTTT.

V and J are TRBV29-1 and TRBJ2-1, with 7 bases that match TRBD1. In germline, CDR1 is SQVTM, CDR2 ANQGSEA. The CDR3 contains 11 residues. V lost 3 bases, J lost 8 bases, and 1 base stayed unmatched. CDR3 loop: CSVDRGYEQFF. CDR3 nucleotides: TGCAGCGTTGACAGGGGGTATGAGCAGTTCTTC.

The chain combines TRBV11-2 with TRBJ2-1; possibly TRBD2 for D (6 bases). Germline V gene lookup returns CDR1 SGHAT and CDR2 FQNNGV. The CDR3 has 18 residues. V dropped 5 bases and J dropped 6 bases, with 26 bases sitting between them. CDR3 sequence: CASSHRLAALNPSNEQFF. CDR3 nucleotides: TGTGCCAGCAGCCATAGATTAGCGGCTCTCAACCCTTCCAATGAGCAGTTCTTC.

CDR3 coding DNA: TGTGCCAGCAGCCCCGAGGGGCTAGCTATCTACAATGAGCAGTTCTTC. Encoded protein: CASSPEGLAIYNEQFF. This rearrangement joins TRBV11-2 to TRBJ2-1; the D call may be TRBD1 or TRBD2 (5 bases each). Trimming took off 5 bases at V and 3 bases at J, with 17 bases between the two ends. CDR3 length: 16 residues. Germline values: CDR1 SGHAT, CDR2 FQNNGV.

The rearrangement joins TRBV4-1 to TRBJ1-2; D is undetermined. V dropped 0 bases and J dropped 8 bases, with 10 bases sitting between them. The CDR3 sequence is 13 residues long. Germline loops: CDR1 MGHRA, CDR2 YSYEKL. Written as DNA, the CDR3 is TGCGCCAGCAGCCAAGATCGGGGTCAAGGCTACACCTTC. The encoded protein is CASSQDRGQGYTF.

This chain links TRBV5-1 with TRBJ2-2, with 9 bases matching TRBD1. This CDR3 has 14 amino acids. CDR1 is SGHRS, CDR2 YFSETQ, per germline. V gave up 7 bases and J gave up 1 base; unmatched junction bases: 2. The CDR3 sequence is CASRDRVNTGELFF. Here the CDR3 DNA reads TGCGCCAGCCGGGACAGGGTGAACACCGGGGAGCTGTTTTTT.

This chain links TRBV7-9 with TRBJ2-4, with 7 bases that match TRBD1. The CDR3 has 16 amino acids. The junction had 13 bases not matched to a gene; V was cut back by 3 bases and J by 8 bases. The V gene's germline CDR1 is SEHNR and CDR2 FQNEAQ (reference sequence). The CDR3 reads CASSFGKGQYLDIQYF. In DNA, the CDR3 is TGTGCCAGCAGCTTCGGAAAGGGACAGTATTTAGACATTCAGTACTTC.

The V gene is TRBV5-1, the J gene TRBJ2-7; 12 nucleotides line up with TRBD1. The CDR3 length is 15 residues. The J segment lost 7 bases and the V segment lost 5 bases, leaving 10 bases of the junction unmatched. Germline CDR1 reads SGHRS; CDR2 reads YFSETQ. The CDR3: CASSKPGQGAKEQYF. The CDR3 DNA reads as TGCGCCAGCAGTAAACCGGGACAGGGGGCAAAAGAGCAGTACTTC.

The rearrangement joins TRBV9 to TRBJ1-5, with TRBD1 matching over 9 bases. The V segment lost 2 bases and the J segment 1 base; nucleotides outside the gene matches: 1. CDR3 size: 15 residues. Germline CDR1 SGDLS, CDR2 YYNGEE. CDR3 bases: TGTGCCAGCAGCGTTACAGGGGGCAGCAATCAGCCCCAGCATTTT. It yields the protein CASSVTGGSNQPQHF.

The chain uses TRBV30 and TRBJ2-3, with D hard to call. CDR1 is GTSNPN, CDR2 SVGIG, per germline (reference sequence). V was pared by 5 bases and J by 0 bases, with 12 bases between. The CDR3 has 14 amino acids. The CDR3 coding sequence is TGTGCCTGGGCCCATTCCTCTAGCACAGATACGCAGTATTTT. Protein sequence: CAWAHSSSTDTQYF.

The chain recombines TRBV7-9 with TRBJ1-2, with TRBD1 as a possible D gene (5 bases). Trimming took off 8 bases at V and 6 bases at J, with 16 bases between the two ends. CDR3 length: 13 residues. In germline, CDR1 is SEHNR, CDR2 FQNEAQ (reference sequence). CDR3 loop: CASAPRTQNGYTF. The CDR3 nucleotides are TGTGCCAGCGCTCCAAGGACACAGAATGGCTACACCTTC.

V usage is TRBV12-3 or TRBV12-4 and J usage is TRBJ2-5, with D tentatively TRBD1 (5 bases). V shed 10 bases and J shed 2 bases, with 11 bases lying between them. CDR3 size: 12 residues. The CDR3 nucleotides are TGTGCCACAGGGTTGGGGCAAGAGACCCAGTACTTC. This codes for CATGLGQETQYF.